The 16 T cell receptor beta chains presented below share a single source sample, sequenced in a study of PD-1 blockade in classical Hodgkin lymphoma. Profiled with immunoSEQ multiplex PCR; TCRdb holds only in-frame clones, not every one. Of 45,000 or so clones detected, approximately 91% appear once; the ten largest clones hold about a tenth. Every single patient, without exception, relapsed after autologous stem cell transplantation, and brentuximab vedotin exposure varied. Sample: peripheral blood mononuclear cells (PBMCs), taken at baseline. The source is a human donor with classical Hodgkin lymphoma.

CDR3 sequence reads: CASSRSPAETQYF. For the CDR3, the DNA is TGTGCCAGCAGTCGCAGCCCAGCAGAGACCCAGTACTTC. The chain carries TRBV6-1 and TRBJ2-5, with no clear D. Germline V gene sequence: CDR1 MNHNS, CDR2 SASEGT. Trimming took off 5 bases at V and 4 bases at J, with 11 bases between the two ends. The CDR3 loop spans 13 amino acids.

The chain couples TRBV27 to TRBJ2-3, with D perhaps matching TRBD2 (5 bases). Trimming cost V 5 bases and J 3 bases, with 15 bases left between them. The CDR3 is 15 residues long. The germline V gene encodes CDR1 MNHEY and CDR2 SMNVEV (reference sequence). The CDR3 region has the DNA TGTGCCAGCAGTCCCTTCCGCCCGGGGACAGATACGCAGTATTTT. Translation: CASSPFRPGTDTQYF.

This chain links TRBV28 with TRBJ1-5; D may be TRBD1 (5 bases). This CDR3 spans 18 amino acids. Germline V gives CDR1 MDHEN, CDR2 SYDVKM. Trimming stripped 3 bases from V and 0 bases from J, with 18 bases between. The CDR3, as DNA: TGTGCCAGCAGTTTTCGGGACCGTTGGGGGTATAGCAATCAGCCCCAGCATTTT. Protein: CASSFRDRWGYSNQPQHF. The full variable domain, its missing parts supplied by reference TRBV28 and TRBJ1-5, is DVKVTQSSRYLVKRTGEKVFLECVQDMDHENMFWYRQDPGLGLRLIYFSYDVKMKEKGDIPEGYSVSREKKERFSLILESASTNQTSMYLCASSFRDRWGYSNQPQHFGDGTRLSIL.

This rearrangement joins TRBV11-2 to TRBJ1-2; D remains ambiguous. The CDR3 covers 15 residues. V was clipped by 5 bases and J by 5 bases, with 18 bases between them. Per germline, CDR1 SGHAT and CDR2 FQNNGV. Here the CDR3 reads CASSPRTDTLYGYTF. In DNA, the CDR3 is TGTGCCAGCAGCCCCCGAACAGATACACTATATGGCTACACCTTC.

This chain uses TRBV9 with TRBJ2-1; 8 bases are shared with TRBD1. The CDR3 runs to 16 residues. Germline trimming cut 5 bases from V and 1 base from J; bases unmatched to any gene: 8. Germline CDR1 and CDR2: SGDLS and YYNGEE. CDR3 sequence reads: CASSDGTGRSYNEQFF. Written as DNA, the CDR3 is TGTGCCAGCAGTGACGGGACAGGACGGTCCTACAATGAGCAGTTCTTC.

The V call is TRBV29-1, the J call TRBJ2-1; the match to TRBD2 covers 12 bases. The CDR3 totals 13 residues. J gave up 7 bases and V 4 bases, and 2 bases lay outside the gene matches. Germline values: CDR1 SQVTM, CDR2 ANQGSEA. DNA for the CDR3: TGCAGCGTTGGACTAGCGGGAGTTAATGAGCAGTTCTTC. Translation: CSVGLAGVNEQFF.

This clone was counted a few times. The chain employs TRBV4-3 and TRBJ2-3; D is unclear. This CDR3 is built from 14 residues. Trimming shortened V by 3 bases and J by 1 base, and 8 bases separated the two germline ends. Germline CDR1 is LGHNA and CDR2 is YSLEER. The DNA of the CDR3 is TGCGCCAGCAGCCAGGGTCGAGGCACAGATACGCAGTATTTT. As protein: CASSQGRGTDTQYF.

V usage is TRBV4-1 and J usage is TRBJ2-7, with 7 bases aligning to TRBD1. Germline trimming cut 1 base from V and 2 bases from J; bases unmatched to any gene: 14. The germline gives CDR1 MGHRA, CDR2 YSYEKL. The CDR3 loop spans 18 amino acids. The CDR3 here is CASSQGERDGTVAYEQYF. In DNA, the CDR3 is TGCGCCAGCAGCCAAGGGGAGAGGGACGGGACAGTGGCCTACGAGCAGTACTTC.

The chain links TRBV2 to TRBJ1-1; no clear D gene. V gave up 1 base and J gave up 5 bases, with 11 bases separating them. CDR3 length: 14 residues. The germline V gene encodes CDR1 SNHLY and CDR2 FYNNEI. DNA for the CDR3: TGTGCCAGCAGTGAAGATGGGTACCGGACTGAAGCTTTCTTT. Its protein is CASSEDGYRTEAFF.

The chain joins TRBV9 to TRBJ1-2; D is uncertain. Germline loops: CDR1 SGDLS, CDR2 YYNGEE. Between the trimmed V and J ends, which lost 0 bases and 4 bases, there was a span of 16 bases. This CDR3 comprises 16 residues. The CDR3 DNA is TGTGCCAGCAGCGTAGGTAGGACGGCCAGCTTCTATGGCTACACCTTC. Its translation: CASSVGRTASFYGYTF.

The J gene is TRBJ1-3, the V gene TRBV5-1, with D possibly TRBD1 on 5 matching bases. Germline CDR1 SGHRS, CDR2 YFSETQ. V dropped 0 bases and J dropped 4 bases, with 11 bases sitting between them. The CDR3 has 15 amino acids. Here the CDR3 reads CASSLDAGRGNTIYF. The CDR3 DNA reads as TGCGCCAGCAGCTTGGACGCAGGGAGGGGAAACACCATATATTTT.

This clone was seen a single time. The gene calls are TRBV27 and TRBJ2-1, with TRBD2 matching over 11 bases. There are 16 residues in the CDR3. V shed 5 bases and J 7 bases; nucleotides not matched to a gene: 10. CDR1 is MNHEY, CDR2 SMNVEV, per germline (reference sequence). Written as DNA, the CDR3 is TGTGCCAGCAGTCCCAAGGGACTAGCGGCGTTGAATGAGCAGTTCTTC. It codes for CASSPKGLAALNEQFF.

The rearrangement uses TRBV6-6 and TRBJ2-7; D possibly corresponds to TRBD1 (6 bases). V lost 6 bases and J 2 bases, leaving 11 bases between the germline ends. From germline, CDR1 is MNHNY and CDR2 SVGAGI (reference sequence). The CDR3 has 13 residues. CDR3 DNA: TGTGCCAGCAGACTACAGGGACCCTACGAGCAGTACTTC. The encoded protein is CASRLQGPYEQYF.

The chain is built from TRBV7-9 and TRBJ1-1, with TRBD1 identical over 8 bases. The CDR3 loop spans 15 amino acids. With V trimmed by 5 bases and J by 4 bases, 9 bases remained unmatched. Germline V lookup: CDR1 SEHNR, CDR2 FQNEAQ (reference sequence). CDR3 amino acids: CASSTRQGRVTEAFF. For the CDR3, the DNA is TGTGCCAGCAGCACCAGACAGGGGAGGGTCACTGAAGCTTTCTTT.

Concerning this clone: The same CDR3 can be traced to other DNA sequences in this sample. The chain carries TRBV9 and TRBJ2-5, with 7 bases lining up with TRBD1. CDR1 and CDR2 (germline): SGDLS, YYNGEE. There are 16 residues in the CDR3. J lost 2 bases, V lost 0 bases, and 7 bases had no gene match. The CDR3 loop reads CASSVVPGGGQETQYF. In DNA, the CDR3 is TGTGCCAGCAGCGTAGTTCCAGGGGGTGGGCAAGAGACCCAGTACTTC.

The chain carries TRBV5-5 and TRBJ2-1, with 9 bases lining up with TRBD2. This CDR3 is built from 16 residues. Germline values: CDR1 SGHKS, CDR2 YYEKEE (reference sequence). V dropped 4 bases and J dropped 5; count of bases not matched to a gene: 10. The CDR3 loop reads CASSLRLAAPHNEQFF. The CDR3 nucleotides read TGTGCCAGCAGCCTGAGACTAGCGGCGCCCCACAATGAGCAGTTCTTC.